This TCR beta chain appears in the sequencing data of a study of blood T cell repertoires in COVID-19. Study-wide background: Samples of COVID-19 (acute and convalescent) were obtained from the United States, Italy and Spain. Sample material is recorded as cDNA or gDNA derived from T cells, B-cell-depleted T cells, or PBMCs.

Original methodology: Researchers report that nucleated cell counts were estimated from reference gene primer amplification. This table comes from immunoSEQ multiplex PCR, and its TCRdb copy is limited to in-frame clones, with some not included. For V, J and clone size, that table is used; D and trimming come from the DNA. This sample has some 60,000 clones, with about 76% found just once. The CDR3 runs to 11 residues. The V gene end was trimmed by 6 bases and the J gene end by 12 bases; junction bases not matched to a gene: 9. From germline, CDR1 is DFQATT and CDR2 SNEGSKA (reference sequence). This clonotype was obtained from a human donor in a cohort sampled during active COVID-19. The chain employs TRBV20-1 and TRBJ1-2, with 8 bases fitting TRBD1. Sample: peripheral blood. The CDR3 reads CSARDRPRDTF. The CDR3 nucleotides read TGCAGTGCCAGGGACAGGCCAAGGGACACCTTC.